This T cell receptor (beta chain) was captured in a study of early T cells in non-severe SARS-CoV-2 infection. Germline CDR1 DFQATT, CDR2 SNEGSKA (reference sequence). The CDR3 extends over 15 amino acids. Regarding this clonotype: A junction end diverges from the germline sequence, so it may reflect a read error.

Using its own MiXCR run on the 5' RACE reads, TCRdb lists one record per CDR3 protein. Of 100,000 to 140,000 distinct CDR3 sequences in the sample, more than 9.5% are singletons; the top ten hold about 8%. The TCR sequence derives from an adult who was a healthcare worker with PCR-confirmed SARS-CoV-2 infection or an uninfected control (not recorded which). The sequenced sample was whole blood. This sequence joins TRBV20-1 and TRBJ2-1; TRBD2 might be the D (5 bases). CDR3 residues: CGASSGSTAFDEQFF. The CDR3 DNA sequence: TGCGGTGCTAGTTCGGGGAGCACCGCGTTCGATGAGCAGTTCTTC.